This T cell receptor beta chain is from a study of OX40 agonist ivuxolimab in advanced cancers. Measured with immunoSEQ multiplex PCR; TCRdb has only the in-frame clones, and not every one. The table records 100,000 to 120,000 clones, roughly 90% of them present only once. The sequenced sample was CD4+ or CD8+ T cells sorted from blood, obtained in a trial of the OX40 agonist ivuxolimab. The origin of this receptor is an adult with an advanced solid tumor such as melanoma, head and neck, liver or kidney cancer.

CDR3 protein: CASGMVTNEKLFF. CDR3 DNA sequence: TGTGCCAGTGGGATGGTGACTAATGAAAAACTGTTTTTT. The rearrangement links TRBV19 to TRBJ1-4; no reliable D call. V was pared by 8 bases and J by 2 bases, with 9 bases between. The CDR3 consists of 13 residues. Per the germline V gene, CDR1 is LNHDA and CDR2 is SQIVND (reference sequence).